Listed here are 22 T cell receptor beta chains from one sample, sequenced in a study of CD8+ T cells in alopecia areata (dated by TCRdb to between 2018 and 2020). This specimen's time point label, per the study, means: baseline before oral tofacitinib. Library creation used the immunoSEQ multiplex PCR assay. To provide template for TCR sequencing, every sample had RNA extracted and reverse transcribed into cDNA. In its TCRdb copy, this immuneACCESS table keeps in-frame sequences only and misses some clones. Where compared with another copy, unresolved V genes explain less than half of these, and the others have no known cause. The sample table records some 240,000 clones; about three fifths of these occur just once. Approximately 0.44% of the sample is in the top ten clones. The source material was CD4+ T cells sorted from blood, sampled at week 0. The receptors shown here come from a human donor with alopecia areata.

In its sample, this clone was seen a few times. The chain links TRBV2 to TRBJ2-1; 9 bases match TRBD2. Germline V CDR1 and CDR2: SNHLY, FYNNEI. With 7 bases clipped from V and 0 bases from J, the junction kept 1 base outside the gene matches. This CDR3 has 14 amino acids. The CDR3 nucleotides are TGTGCCAGCAATAGCGGGGGCTCCTACAATGAGCAGTTCTTC. This translates into CASNSGGSYNEQFF. Complete variable domain (other parts from reference TRBV2 and TRBJ2-1): EPEVTQTPSHQVTQMGQEVILRCVPISNHLYFYWYRQILGQKVEFLVSFYNNEISEKSEIFDDQFSVERPDGSNFTLKIRSTKLEDSAMYFCASNSGGSYNEQFFGPGTRLTVL.

The rearrangement links TRBV7-9 to TRBJ2-5; TRBD1 or TRBD2 may be the D gene (5 bases each). V was trimmed by 5 bases and J by 5 bases, leaving 18 bases between them. Germline CDR1 SEHNR, CDR2 FQNEAQ (reference sequence). This CDR3 is 15 amino acids long. CDR3 nucleotides: TGTGCCAGCAGCGAATCCGGGACCCGAAGGGAGACCCAGTACTTC. Translated: CASSESGTRRETQYF.

This clone occurred a few times. This chain connects TRBV19 to TRBJ2-1, with a possible D match to TRBD1 (7 bases). This CDR3 is built from 13 residues. V lost 7 bases to trimming and J lost 9 bases, with 16 bases between them. Germline V lookup: CDR1 LNHDA, CDR2 SQIVND (reference sequence). The CDR3 sequence is CASTRRGQGEQFF. In nucleotides, the CDR3 is TGTGCCAGTACCCGGAGGGGGCAGGGTGAGCAGTTCTTC.

This clone has a handful of counts. The chain couples TRBV29-1 to TRBJ2-5; D gene unclear. Trimming left V 7 bases short and J 4 bases short, with 4 bases between. The CDR3 length is 9 residues. The germline gives CDR1 SQVTM, CDR2 ANQGSEA. The CDR3, as DNA: TGCAGCGGGGGAGAGACCCAGTACTTC. This codes for CSGGETQYF.

This chain connects TRBV4-1 to TRBJ1-1; the D gene is possibly TRBD1 (5 bases). This CDR3 contains 16 residues. V gave up 2 bases and J gave up 1 base, with 14 bases separating them. The V gene's germline CDR1 is MGHRA and CDR2 YSYEKL. In DNA, the CDR3 is TGCGCCAGCAGCCAAACCGTGAGGGGTACGAACACTGAAGCTTTCTTT. The encoded protein is CASSQTVRGTNTEAFF.

J is TRBJ2-7 and V is TRBV6-5, with 9 bases fitting TRBD2. After removal of 0 bases from V and 4 bases from J, the junction contained 4 bases not matched to a gene. Germline CDR1 reads MNHEY; CDR2 reads SVGAGI. This CDR3 is built from 15 residues. CDR3: CASSYSTSGGYEQYF. The CDR3 bases are TGTGCCAGCAGTTACTCGACTAGCGGTGGTTACGAGCAGTACTTC.

The rearrangement links TRBV20-1 to TRBJ2-7; no clear D. This CDR3 spans 11 amino acids. Trimming took off 0 bases at V and 5 bases at J, with 5 bases between the two ends. The germline CDR1 and CDR2 sequences are DFQATT and SNEGSKA (reference sequence). DNA of the CDR3: TGCAGTGCTAGAGAATCCCACGAGCAGTACTTC. It is translated as CSARESHEQYF.

The CDR3 is CSVRSPTNTEAFF. The CDR3 region has the DNA TGCAGCGTTCGATCGCCGACGAACACTGAAGCTTTCTTT. This chain connects TRBV29-1 to TRBJ1-1; no firm D call. V gave up 5 bases and J gave up 1 base, with 11 bases separating them. Germline V gene lookup returns CDR1 SQVTM and CDR2 ANQGSEA. The length of the CDR3 is 13 residues. Full variable domain (remainder filled in from reference TRBV29-1 and TRBJ1-1): SAVISQKPSRDICQRGTSLTIQCQVDSQVTMMFWYRQQPGQSLTLIATANQGSEATYESGFVIDKFPISRPNLTFSTLTVSNMSPEDSSIYLCSVRSPTNTEAFFGQGTRLTVV.

The CDR3 coding sequence is TGTGCCAGCAGTGTTCTAGCATCGGATACGCAGTATTTT. This gives the protein CASSVLASDTQYF. This sequence joins TRBV25-1 and TRBJ2-3, with D possibly TRBD2 on 5 matching bases. The V gene's germline CDR1 is MGHDK and CDR2 SYGVNS. Trimming cost V 4 bases and J 6 bases, with 11 bases left between them. The length of the CDR3 is 13 residues. The full variable domain, its missing parts supplied by reference TRBV25-1 and TRBJ2-3, is EADIYQTPRYLVIGTGKKITLECSQTMGHDKMYWYQQDPGMELHLIHYSYGVNSTEKGDLSSESTVSRIRTEHFPLTLESARPSHTSQYLCASSVLASDTQYFGPGTRLTVL.

The chain employs TRBV4-1 and TRBJ2-3; D is undetermined. The V gene's germline CDR1 is MGHRA and CDR2 YSYEKL. V lost 2 bases to trimming and J lost 4 bases, with 7 bases between them. The CDR3 is 13 residues long. The CDR3 region has the DNA TGCGCCAGCAGCCAACTTGGGGCAGATACGCAGTATTTT. Translating it yields CASSQLGADTQYF.

This clone showed up just a few times. CDR3 sequence: CASSLTGGADTQYF. CDR3 nucleotides: TGCGCCAGCAGCTTGACAGGTGGGGCAGATACGCAGTATTTT. The rearrangement links TRBV5-1 to TRBJ2-3; D is possibly TRBD1 (5 bases). Trimming left V 1 base short and J 4 bases short, with 10 bases between. The CDR3 contains 14 residues. In germline, CDR1 is SGHRS, CDR2 YFSETQ. The entire variable domain, with the rest obtained from reference TRBV5-1 and TRBJ2-3, is as follows: KAGVTQTPRYLIKTRGQQVTLSCSPISGHRSVSWYQQTPGQGLQFLFEYFSETQRNKGNFPGRFSGRQFSNSRSEMNVSTLELGDSALYLCASSLTGGADTQYFGPGTRLTVL.

As concerns this clone: Other DNA sequences in this specimen translate into the identical CDR3. The V gene is TRBV5-1, the J gene TRBJ1-1; D gene unclear. Germline V gives CDR1 SGHRS, CDR2 YFSETQ. Trimming took off 4 bases at V and 1 base at J, with 11 bases between the two ends. The CDR3 is made up of 14 amino acids. The CDR3 nucleotides read TGCGCCAGCAGCCTGACCCCAAGGAACACTGAAGCTTTCTTT. Its protein is CASSLTPRNTEAFF.

There are a few counts of this clone. The chain uses TRBV18 and TRBJ1-1, with a possible D match to TRBD1 (5 bases). Germline V CDR1 and CDR2: KGHSH, LQKENI. Deletions cut 3 bases from V and 1 base from J, with 12 bases between. The CDR3 covers 15 residues. The CDR3 nucleotides read TGTGCCAGCTCACCCCGGACACAATCGAACACTGAAGCTTTCTTT. Protein: CASSPRTQSNTEAFF.

The gene calls are TRBV7-2 and TRBJ1-5; TRBD1 is a possible D gene (5 bases). V lost 5 bases and J lost 6, with 17 bases in between. CDR3 length equals 15 residues. Per germline, CDR1 SGHTA and CDR2 FQGNSA. In nucleotides, the CDR3 is TGTGCCAGCAGCCCGGGGACTGGGCCCTCTCAGCCCCAGCATTTT. Amino acid sequence: CASSPGTGPSQPQHF.

This chain uses TRBV4-1 with TRBJ2-2, with TRBD2 matching 11 bases. V dropped 4 bases and J dropped 2; count of bases not matched to a gene: 9. The CDR3 has 18 residues. Germline V lookup: CDR1 MGHRA, CDR2 YSYEKL. CDR3 in amino acids: CASSRGGLAVLNTGELFF. The CDR3 DNA is TGCGCCAGCAGCCGAGGGGGACTAGCGGTCCTTAACACCGGGGAGCTGTTTTTT.

The chain employs TRBV5-1 and TRBJ1-5; perhaps TRBD1 as D (5 bases). The CDR3 sequence is 16 residues long. Germline CDR1 reads SGHRS; CDR2 reads YFSETQ. V shed 2 bases and J shed 2 bases, with 14 bases lying between them. The DNA of the CDR3 is TGCGCCAGCAGCTTCTCTGGGACGGGAGGCAATCAGCCCCAGCATTTT. Translated: CASSFSGTGGNQPQHF.

This clone appeared a few times. The rearrangement joins TRBV7-3 to TRBJ2-3, with 10 bases fitting TRBD2. CDR1 and CDR2 (germline): SGHTA, FQGTGA. V shed 5 bases, J shed 4 bases, and the junction held 9 bases outside the gene matches. This CDR3 contains 16 residues. The CDR3 sequence is CASSPLGSGRPDTQYF. CDR3 nucleotides: TGTGCCAGCAGCCCCTTAGGTAGCGGGAGGCCAGATACGCAGTATTTT.

This clone was counted once. The V call is TRBV6-6, the J call TRBJ1-6; perhaps TRBD1 as D (6 bases). The CDR3 covers 16 residues. Per the germline V gene, CDR1 is MNHNY and CDR2 is SVGAGI (reference sequence). Between the trimmed V and J ends, which lost 2 bases and 8 bases, there was a span of 16 bases. CDR3 sequence: CASSYLTPRGDSPLHF. CDR3 in DNA: TGTGCCAGCAGTTACCTGACCCCCAGGGGTGATTCACCCCTCCACTTT.

The V gene is TRBV29-1, the J gene TRBJ2-2, with 10 positions matching TRBD2. Germline assignment: CDR1 SQVTM and CDR2 ANQGSEA. There are 13 residues in the CDR3. The V segment lost 4 bases and the J segment 6 bases; nucleotides outside the gene matches: 2. The CDR3 sequence: CSVGLAGAGELFF. The CDR3, as DNA: TGCAGCGTTGGTCTAGCGGGAGCCGGGGAGCTGTTTTTT.

The chain couples TRBV29-1 to TRBJ1-1, with D tentatively TRBD1 (5 bases). CDR1 and CDR2 (germline): SQVTM, ANQGSEA. V lost 2 bases and J lost 4, with 11 bases in between. The CDR3 extends over 13 amino acids. The CDR3 protein is CSVEFRVGTEAFF. CDR3 in DNA: TGCAGCGTTGAATTCAGGGTAGGCACTGAAGCTTTCTTT.

The chain joins TRBV10-2 to TRBJ2-5, with a weak D call TRBD1 (6 bases). The CDR3 has 14 amino acids. V was cut by 6 bases and J by 5 bases, with 16 bases left in between. The germline V gene encodes CDR1 WSHSY and CDR2 SAAADI. The CDR3 DNA reads TGCGCCAGCAGGGAACAGGGCCGAGGGGAGACCCAGTACTTC. Residues: CASREQGRGETQYF.

On this clone itself: The sample holds other DNA sequences that translate to the same CDR3. V and J are TRBV5-1 and TRBJ2-7, with TRBD1 identical over 7 bases. This CDR3 is 14 amino acids long. CDR1 SGHRS and CDR2 YFSETQ come from the germline V gene. V was pared by 5 bases and J by 4 bases, with 9 bases of the junction left unmatched. The CDR3 here is CASSPGTVSYEQYF. The CDR3 DNA reads TGCGCCAGCAGTCCCGGGACAGTTTCATACGAGCAGTACTTC.